This passage covers 5 T cell receptor beta chains from one sample sequenced in a study of T-cell reconstitution after alpha-beta-depleted transplantation in children. Preparing the TCRbeta library involved the use of unique molecular identifiers. TCRdb analysed the PCR reads with MiXCR anew, one entry per CDR3 protein. The profile covers over 300,000 distinct CDR3 sequences, with under 13% appearing a single time and around 2.5% taken by the ten largest. Sample: PBMCs from the stem cell graft donor, taken from the stem cell graft. The receptors stem from a human donor who donated a stem cell graft to a child with acute lymphoblastic leukemia.

This clonotype was observed many times. The V and J genes are TRBV4-1 and TRBJ2-3; D assignment may be TRBD1 or TRBD2 (7 bases each). Germline V gives CDR1 MGHRA, CDR2 YSYEKL. The CDR3 runs to 18 residues. Between the trimmed V and J ends, which lost 4 bases and 3 bases, there was a span of 23 bases. The CDR3, as DNA: TGCGCCAGCAGCCTAGGACGCCCCCAGGGGGGGCGGACAGATACGCAGTATTTT. It yields the protein CASSLGRPQGGRTDTQYF.

The chain combines TRBV20-1 with TRBJ2-1; 14 nucleotides match TRBD2. The V gene end was trimmed by 1 base and the J gene end by 13 bases; junction bases not matched to a gene: 9. The CDR3 consists of 15 residues. Germline values: CDR1 DFQATT, CDR2 SNEGSKA (reference sequence). For the CDR3, the DNA is TGCAGTGCTAGAGTTCAGGGACTAGCGGGAGTCCCCCAGTTCTTC. Translated, it gives CSARVQGLAGVPQFF.

This clonotype was detected only a few times. V is TRBV30 and J is TRBJ2-7; no reliable D call. V gave up 0 bases and J gave up 3 bases, with 9 bases separating them. This CDR3 is built from 13 residues. Per germline, CDR1 GTSNPN and CDR2 SVGIG (reference sequence). The chain's CDR3 is CAWSVGRDYEQYF. The CDR3 DNA is TGTGCCTGGAGTGTAGGCAGAGACTACGAGCAGTACTTC.

The rearrangement uses TRBV7-9 and TRBJ2-1; no definite D call. This CDR3 spans 12 amino acids. V was shortened by 8 bases and J by 8 bases, with 13 bases between the two germline ends. CDR1 is SEHNR, CDR2 FQNEAQ, per germline (reference sequence). CDR3 amino acids: CASSTQTDEQFF. The DNA for the CDR3 is TGTGCCAGCTCAACACAAACCGATGAGCAGTTCTTC.

The V call is TRBV7-9, the J call TRBJ2-3, with 8 bases identical to TRBD1. V gave up 6 bases and J gave up 5 bases; unmatched junction bases: 7. There are 14 residues in the CDR3. Germline CDR1 is SEHNR and CDR2 is FQNEAQ (reference sequence). The DNA of the CDR3 is TGTGCCAGCAGAGACAGGGGTTCGAAAGATACGCAGTATTTT. Its protein is CASRDRGSKDTQYF.